This entry lists 28 T cell receptor beta chains sequenced from one sample in a study of blood T cell repertoires in COVID-19. Assay used: immunoSEQ multiplex PCR; TCRdb lists only in-frame clones, some missing. This table holds 140,000 or so clones, approximately 80% found once. Sequenced sample: peripheral blood. Every receptor here comes from a woman aged 60-75 years with acute or convalescent COVID-19.

The gene calls are TRBV9 and TRBJ2-1; TRBD2 matches at 8 bases. The CDR3 runs 14 residues. V shed 7 bases and J 1 base; nucleotides not matched to a gene: 4. Germline V CDR1 and CDR2: SGDLS, YYNGEE. The DNA for the CDR3 is TGTGCCAGCGGAGGCGGGAGGTCCTACAATGAGCAGTTCTTC. Its protein is CASGGGRSYNEQFF.

This sequence joins TRBV6-5 and TRBJ1-1; the D gene is possibly TRBD1 (6 bases). Germline CDR1 is MNHEY and CDR2 is SVGAGI. The CDR3 has 14 amino acids. Trimming stripped 8 bases from V and 5 bases from J, with 18 bases between. CDR3 in amino acids: CASATGQPGTEAFF. The CDR3 DNA reads as TGTGCCAGCGCGACAGGACAGCCCGGGACTGAAGCTTTCTTT.

The chain is built from TRBV19 and TRBJ2-7, with 11 bases lining up with TRBD2. Germline V CDR1 and CDR2: LNHDA, SQIVND (reference sequence). V lost 6 bases to trimming and J lost 3 bases; unmatched junction nucleotides: 7. The CDR3 contains 15 residues. CDR3 amino acids: CASRPGTSGYYEQYF. The CDR3 DNA sequence: TGTGCCAGTAGGCCCGGGACTAGCGGTTACTACGAGCAGTACTTC.

V gene TRBV9 combines with J gene TRBJ2-7; 8 bases agree with TRBD2. The CDR3 has 16 residues. Germline V gives CDR1 SGDLS, CDR2 YYNGEE. V lost 4 bases, J lost 0 bases, and 9 bases stayed unmatched. The CDR3 region has the DNA TGTGCCAGCAGCCCACGGGGGGGTCTAACCTCCTACGAGCAGTACTTC. Its translation is CASSPRGGLTSYEQYF.

V gene TRBV6-2 or TRBV6-3 combines with J gene TRBJ2-7; TRBD1 might be the D (6 bases). Looked up from germline, CDR1 is MNHEY and CDR2 is SVGEGT. CDR3 size: 16 residues. Trimming took off 3 bases at V and 0 bases at J, with 15 bases between the two ends. CDR3 amino acids: CASSYHRVLPSYEQYF. CDR3 coding DNA: TGTGCCAGCAGTTATCACAGGGTATTACCCTCCTACGAGCAGTACTTC.

This chain links TRBV5-1 with TRBJ2-7; tentatively, D is TRBD2 (6 bases). V was pared by 0 bases and J by 7 bases, with 14 bases between. This CDR3 is 14 amino acids long. Per the germline V gene, CDR1 is SGHRS and CDR2 is YFSETQ. DNA for the CDR3: TGCGCCAGCAGCTTGGGACCAACCCGGGAGGAGCAGTACTTC. Amino acids: CASSLGPTREEQYF.

The CDR3, as DNA: TGTGCCAGCAGCGTAGATTATTCTAGCACCGAGCAGTACTTC. Protein product: CASSVDYSSTEQYF. The V and J genes are TRBV9 and TRBJ2-7, with D perhaps matching TRBD2 (5 bases). The CDR3 has 14 residues. Germline CDR1 SGDLS, CDR2 YYNGEE. V was trimmed by 0 bases and J by 6 bases, leaving 13 bases between them.

For the CDR3, the DNA is TGTGCCAGCACCGGGACAGGGAGAATCGGTGGCTACACCTTC. Its protein is CASTGTGRIGGYTF. The J gene is TRBJ1-2, the V gene TRBV25-1; 9 bases are a match to TRBD1. Germline values: CDR1 MGHDK, CDR2 SYGVNS. The CDR3 contains 14 residues. After removal of 7 bases from V and 7 bases from J, the junction contained 10 bases not matched to a gene.

The genes are TRBV6-6 and TRBJ2-3, with 7 bases lining up with TRBD2. Losses at the gene ends were 8 bases for V and 6 bases for J; bases not matched to a gene: 5. Germline V gives CDR1 MNHNY, CDR2 SVGAGI (reference sequence). This CDR3 is built from 12 residues. The CDR3 loop is CASGAGVDTQYF. The DNA for the CDR3 is TGTGCCAGCGGGGCGGGAGTGGATACGCAGTATTTT.

This chain joins TRBV11-2 and TRBJ1-2; weak D call: TRBD1 (6 bases). The V end lost 3 bases, the J end lost 2 bases, and 13 bases lay between the germline ends. Germline V gives CDR1 SGHAT, CDR2 FQNNGV. The CDR3 spans 15 residues. As DNA, the CDR3 is TGTGCCAGCAGCTTCGGGGGGGCGAGCAACTATGGCTACACCTTC. Amino acids: CASSFGGASNYGYTF.

This clone was seen only once. The CDR3 sequence is CASRTPSSGETYNEQFF. CDR3 in DNA: TGTGCCAGCAGAACCCCTTCTAGCGGGGAAACCTACAATGAGCAGTTCTTC. J is TRBJ2-1 and V is TRBV7-9; 9 nucleotides agree with TRBD2. Trimming removed 6 bases from V and 2 bases from J; junction bases left unmatched: 11. CDR1 and CDR2 (germline): SEHNR, FQNEAQ (reference sequence). The CDR3 has 17 amino acids.

This sequence joins TRBV12-5 and TRBJ2-1, with 11 positions matching TRBD2. CDR1 is LGHNT and CDR2 is FRNRAP in the germline V gene. The CDR3 contains 13 residues. The trim removed 4 bases at V and 9 bases at J, leaving 2 bases unmatched. The DNA of the CDR3 is TGTGCTAGTGGTTCAGGGACTAGCGGTGAGCAGTTCTTC. Translated: CASGSGTSGEQFF.

V is TRBV7-9 and J is TRBJ2-3; the match to TRBD2 covers 9 bases. The ends lost 6 bases at V and 4 bases at J; junction bases unmatched: 5. This CDR3 contains 14 residues. The germline V gene has CDR1 SEHNR and CDR2 FQNEAQ (reference sequence). The CDR3 sequence is CASSLAGTPDTQYF. CDR3 sequence (DNA): TGTGCCAGCAGTCTAGCGGGAACCCCAGATACGCAGTATTTT.

The chain is built from TRBV27 and TRBJ2-7, with TRBD2 as a possible D gene (6 bases). Trimming stripped 5 bases from V and 1 base from J, with 12 bases between. CDR1 MNHEY and CDR2 SMNVEV come from the germline V gene (reference sequence). The CDR3 consists of 14 residues. The CDR3 sequence is CASSRGFSSYEQYF. The CDR3, as DNA: TGTGCCAGCAGTCGGGGGTTCTCGTCCTACGAGCAGTACTTC.

The chain links TRBV6-5 to TRBJ1-5, with D maybe TRBD1 (6 bases). From germline, CDR1 is MNHEY and CDR2 SVGAGI. V lost 6 bases to trimming and J lost 4 bases, with 13 bases between them. The CDR3 is 14 amino acids. Here the CDR3 DNA reads TGTGCCAGCAGCGCCCTTAGGGGGAATCAGCCCCAGCATTTT. Amino acid sequence: CASSALRGNQPQHF.

V and J are TRBV5-1 and TRBJ2-7; TRBD2 matches at 11 bases. This CDR3 has 17 residues. The trim removed 0 bases at V and 2 bases at J, leaving 7 bases unmatched. Germline V gene lookup returns CDR1 SGHRS and CDR2 YFSETQ. The CDR3 here is CASSLGLAGGQAYEQYF. In DNA form, the CDR3 reads TGCGCCAGCAGCTTGGGGCTAGCGGGAGGCCAGGCCTACGAGCAGTACTTC.

This clone was picked up one time. Other DNA variants within this sample encode the same CDR3. The chain combines TRBV6-5 with TRBJ1-1; D gene ambiguous. Germline V gene sequence: CDR1 MNHEY, CDR2 SVGAGI. The CDR3 consists of 11 residues. Trimming left V 7 bases short and J 4 bases short, with 7 bases between. This chain's CDR3 is CASTRGTEAFF. DNA for the CDR3: TGTGCCAGCACTCGCGGCACTGAAGCTTTCTTT.

This clone appeared a single time. The chain uses TRBV7-3 and TRBJ1-1; a weak D match, TRBD1 (5 bases). CDR3 length: 15 amino acids. V lost 0 bases to trimming and J lost 0 bases, with 8 bases between them. Germline V gene sequence: CDR1 SGHTA, CDR2 FQGTGA. This chain's CDR3 is CASSLTGGVNTEAFF. The CDR3 nucleotides are TGTGCCAGCAGCTTAACGGGAGGGGTGAACACTGAAGCTTTCTTT.

Here the CDR3 DNA reads TGTGCCAGTAGTAAATACCGGGCCTACGAGCAGTACTTC. Translation: CASSKYRAYEQYF. V and J are TRBV19 and TRBJ2-7; D uncertain. Trimming left V 4 bases short and J 2 bases short, with 9 bases between. The CDR3 has 13 amino acids. CDR1 and CDR2 (germline): LNHDA, SQIVND (reference sequence). Full variable domain (outside the CDR3, taken from reference TRBV19 and TRBJ2-7): DGGITQSPKYLFRKEGQNVTLSCEQNLNHDAMYWYRQDPGQGLRLIYYSQIVNDFQKGDIAEGYSVSREKKESFPLTVTSAQKNPTAFYLCASSKYRAYEQYFGPGTRLTVT.

This chain links TRBV5-6 with TRBJ1-5; 8 nucleotides match TRBD1. The CDR3 is 15 residues long. Losses at the gene ends were 4 bases for V and 3 bases for J; bases not matched to a gene: 6. Germline lookup yields CDR1 SGHDT and CDR2 YYEEEE. The CDR3 sequence is CASSPGQGLNQPQHF. CDR3 DNA sequence: TGTGCCAGCAGCCCCGGACAGGGCCTCAATCAGCCCCAGCATTTT.

This clone was seen more than once but under ten times. This chain joins TRBV20-1 and TRBJ2-1; TRBD2 aligns across 10 bases. After removal of 3 bases from V and 7 bases from J, the junction contained 9 bases not matched to a gene. CDR1 and CDR2 (germline): DFQATT, SNEGSKA (reference sequence). CDR3 length equals 15 residues. The CDR3 region is CSASKTSGAWNEQFF. The CDR3 coding sequence is TGCAGTGCTAGTAAAACTAGCGGGGCCTGGAATGAGCAGTTCTTC.

J is TRBJ1-2 and V is TRBV5-8, with D possibly being TRBD1 (5 bases). The ends were cut back, 2 bases at V and 5 bases at J, with 10 bases in the middle. The germline V gene has CDR1 SGHTS and CDR2 YDEGEE. This CDR3 region has 13 residues. Here the CDR3 reads CASSLGRVYGYTF. DNA for the CDR3: TGTGCCAGCAGCTTAGGCAGGGTTTATGGCTACACCTTC.

V gene TRBV7-6 combines with J gene TRBJ1-4; 7 bases are a match to TRBD1. This CDR3 contains 15 residues. The V gene's germline CDR1 is SGHVS and CDR2 FNYEAQ. The trim removed 1 base at V and 5 bases at J, leaving 4 bases unmatched. The CDR3 DNA is TGTGCCAGCAGCTTAGGACAGGGAGGCAATGAAAAACTGTTTTTT. Translation gives CASSLGQGGNEKLFF.

This rearrangement joins TRBV10-3 to TRBJ2-1; 11 bases are a match to TRBD2. The length of the CDR3 is 15 residues. Germline CDR1 reads ENHRY; CDR2 reads SYGVKD. V lost 3 bases, J lost 7 bases, and 5 bases stayed unmatched. For the CDR3, the DNA is TGTGCCATCAGTGATGAGGCTAGCGGGAGGAATGAGCAGTTCTTC. Protein product: CAISDEASGRNEQFF.

V gene TRBV19 combines with J gene TRBJ2-1, with 9 bases fitting TRBD1. The CDR3 runs to 15 residues. Trimming at V came to 2 bases and at J to 4 bases, leaving 3 bases not matched to a gene. CDR1 LNHDA and CDR2 SQIVND come from the germline V gene (reference sequence). CDR3: CASSIWDREYNEQFF. The CDR3 coding sequence is TGTGCCAGTAGTATATGGGACAGGGAATACAATGAGCAGTTCTTC.

The chain joins TRBV2 to TRBJ2-7, with D unclear. Germline-derived CDR1 and CDR2 are SNHLY and FYNNEI. This CDR3 has 10 amino acids. V dropped 6 bases and J dropped 4 bases, with 4 bases sitting between them. This CDR3 reads CASRRYEQYF. CDR3 nucleotides: TGTGCCAGCAGGAGGTACGAGCAGTACTTC.

Only a few counts were recorded for this clone. This chain connects TRBV28 to TRBJ1-6; 7 bases match TRBD1. Trimming took 6 bases from V and 9 from J; bases not matched to a gene: 2. Germline V CDR1 and CDR2: MDHEN, SYDVKM. The CDR3 runs to 12 residues. CDR3 sequence (DNA): TGTGCCAGCAGACGGACAGGTTCACCCCTCCACTTT. It specifies CASRRTGSPLHF.

This clone has only one observation. This chain links TRBV28 with TRBJ2-3; TRBD1 matches 8 bases. V was pared by 5 bases and J by 1 base, with 5 bases of the junction left unmatched. This CDR3 spans 15 amino acids. Germline V gene lookup returns CDR1 MDHEN and CDR2 SYDVKM. Here the CDR3 reads CASSQGGQGTDTQYF. CDR3 in DNA: TGTGCCAGCAGTCAAGGGGGACAGGGCACAGATACGCAGTATTTT.